This is a list of T cell receptor beta chains from one sample in a study of cytomegalovirus exposure and HLA in healthy donors. Repertoires were generated with immunoSEQ multiplex PCR, while TCRdb's copy carries only in-frame clones and drops some. The table lists some 160,000 clones, roughly 90% of them singletons. Material for sequencing was PBMCs. The source of these receptors is a woman under 30 in good health and CMV-seronegative. The CDR3 runs from the conserved cysteine through the conserved F or W.

J gene | V gene | CDR3 protein
TRBJ2-2 | TRBV7-6 | CASSLRMGQTGELFF
TRBJ2-3 | TRBV5-1 | CASSFGLAADTQYF
TRBJ1-2 | TRBV7-3 | CASSPGGTGRGYTF
TRBJ1-3 | TRBV10-3 | CAIRPTGTSGNTIYF
TRBJ2-3 | TRBV14 | CASSIRFTDTQYF
TRBJ2-5 | TRBV5-1 | CASSLGQGAPRETQYF
TRBJ2-3 | TRBV15 | CATSSGSWAADTQYF
TRBJ1-3 | TRBV7-2 | CASSSGEGNTIYF
TRBJ2-7 | TRBV9 | CASSVGVGGSSYEQYF
TRBJ2-7 | TRBV5-1 | CASSPGDRSYEQYF
TRBJ1-1 | TRBV5-6 | CASSVTGTEAFF
TRBJ2-1 | TRBV27 | CASSLGRSYNEQFF
TRBJ2-1 | TRBV19 | CASSTTWTVNNEQFF
TRBJ2-7 | TRBV5-1 | CASSSPGHNSYEQYF
TRBJ2-2 | TRBV10-3 | CAISGQGFNGELFF
TRBJ2-7 | TRBV7-9 | CSSSLEGTGYEQYF
TRBJ2-2 | TRBV5-5 | CASSPTPADTGELFF
TRBJ1-1 | TRBV6-1 | CASRLLYGTEAFF
TRBJ1-2 | TRBV28 | CASVAYRFLGYTF
TRBJ2-1 | TRBV19 | CASSELAIYNEQFF
TRBJ2-7 | TRBV19 | CASTIGTGYYYEQYF
TRBJ2-7 | TRBV11-2 | CASSSHRGRYEQYF
TRBJ2-7 | TRBV28 | CASSLFRGGSSSEQYF
TRBJ2-7 | TRBV7-9 | CASSFPARRWPFEQYF
TRBJ2-1 | TRBV6-5 | CASSYGQGTYNEQFF
TRBJ1-2 | TRBV7-3 | CASSETGNYGYTF
TRBJ2-7 | TRBV30 | CAWSGQARGYEQYF
TRBJ2-1 | TRBV5-4 | CASSLSGHQYNEQFF
TRBJ2-7 | TRBV27 | CASSSPPGGRLYEQYF
TRBJ2-1 | TRBV10-3 | CAISEGGVSYNEQFF
TRBJ2-7 | TRBV7-9 | CASSPTGSYEQYF
TRBJ1-3 | TRBV5-1 | CASSFATGSGNTIYF
TRBJ1-2 | TRBV6-6 | CASSSQGAEGYTF
TRBJ1-1 | TRBV6-6 | CASSRGAFF
TRBJ2-1 | TRBV7-2 | CASSRSGSYNEQFF
TRBJ2-1 | TRBV18 | CASSSGTGNNEQFF
TRBJ1-4 | TRBV7-9 | CASSTSGVQEKLFF
TRBJ2-4 | TRBV4-1 | CASSQVGLAPNIQYF
TRBJ1-1 | TRBV27 | CASSSQGNTEAFF
TRBJ2-3 | TRBV5-4 | CASSSASGGDTQYF